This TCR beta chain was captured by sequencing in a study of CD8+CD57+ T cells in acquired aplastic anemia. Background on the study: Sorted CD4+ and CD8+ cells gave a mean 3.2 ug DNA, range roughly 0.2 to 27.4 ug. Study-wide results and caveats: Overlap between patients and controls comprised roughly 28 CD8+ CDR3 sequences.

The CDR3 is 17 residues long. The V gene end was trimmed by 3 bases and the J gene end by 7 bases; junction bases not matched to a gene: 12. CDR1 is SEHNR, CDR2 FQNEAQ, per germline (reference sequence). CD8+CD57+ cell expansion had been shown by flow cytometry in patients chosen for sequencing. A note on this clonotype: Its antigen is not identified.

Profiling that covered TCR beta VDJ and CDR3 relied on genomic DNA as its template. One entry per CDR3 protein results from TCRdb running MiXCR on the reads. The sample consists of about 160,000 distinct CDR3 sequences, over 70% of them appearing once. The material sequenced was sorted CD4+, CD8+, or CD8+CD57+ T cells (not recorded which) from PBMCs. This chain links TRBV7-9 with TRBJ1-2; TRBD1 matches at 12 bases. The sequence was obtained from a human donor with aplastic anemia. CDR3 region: CASSLNPGQGARGGYTF. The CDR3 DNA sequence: TGTGCCAGCAGCTTGAATCCGGGACAGGGGGCCAGGGGTGGCTACACCTTC. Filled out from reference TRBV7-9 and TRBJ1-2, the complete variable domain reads DTGVSQNPRHKITKRGQNVTFRCDPISEHNRLYWYRQTLGQGPEFLTYFQNEAQLEKSRLLSDRFSAERPKGSFSTLEIQRTEQGDSAMYLCASSLNPGQGARGGYTFGSGTRLTVV.